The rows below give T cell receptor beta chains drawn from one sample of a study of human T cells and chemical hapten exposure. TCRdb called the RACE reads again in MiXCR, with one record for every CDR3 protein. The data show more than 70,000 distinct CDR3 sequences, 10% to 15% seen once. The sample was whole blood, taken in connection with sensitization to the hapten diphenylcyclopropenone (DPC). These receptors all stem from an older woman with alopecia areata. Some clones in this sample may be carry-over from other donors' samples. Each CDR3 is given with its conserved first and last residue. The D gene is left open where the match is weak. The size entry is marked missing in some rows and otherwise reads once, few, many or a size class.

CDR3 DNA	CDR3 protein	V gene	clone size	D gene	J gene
TGCGCCAGCAGTCCGTTTCAGAGCACCGGGGAGCTGTTTTTT	CASSPFQSTGELFF	TRBV23-1	-	-	TRBJ2-2
TGCGCCAGCAGCTTGGGACAGACGCCCTACGAGCAGTACTTC	CASSLGQTPYEQYF	TRBV5-1	-	-	TRBJ2-7
TGTGCCAGCAGCTTTTGGATGGGACAGGGGGCTAGGGAGACCCAGTACTTC	CASSFWMGQGARETQYF	TRBV7-6	-	TRBD1	TRBJ2-5
TGTGCCAGCAGTTACTCAACCTGGGGAGGGAATTCACCCCTCCACTTT	CASSYSTWGGNSPLHF	TRBV6-2/TRBV6-3	few	-	TRBJ1-6
TGTGCCAGCAGCAAAGCTAGAGCGGGACAAGAGACCCAGTACTTC	CASSKARAGQETQYF	TRBV7-8	many	TRBD2	TRBJ2-5
TGCAGTGCTAGAGGCCCGGGACTCCAAGAGACCCAGTACTTC	CSARGPGLQETQYF	TRBV20-1	many	-	TRBJ2-5
TGTGCCAGCAGTCCGGGCCATTATAATTCACCCCTCCACTTT	CASSPGHYNSPLHF	TRBV27	many	-	TRBJ1-6
TGCAGTGCAGAAGCGGGGGCCACAGGCAATGAGCAGTTCTTC	CSAEAGATGNEQFF	TRBV20-1	few	TRBD2	TRBJ2-1
TGTGCCAGCAGCTTAGCGAGGACACAAGCAACTAATGAAAAACTGTTTTTT	CASSLARTQATNEKLFF	TRBV7-9	-	-	TRBJ1-4
TGTGCCAGCAGTTACCGGGGGTCCAGTCTGGGGGGCCTAGATGAAAAACTGTTTTTT	CASSYRGSSLGGLDEKLFF	TRBV6-6	many	-	TRBJ1-4
TGTGCCAGCTCACCACAAGGGACGTGGAATGAAAAACTGTTTTTT	CASSPQGTWNEKLFF	TRBV18	many	-	TRBJ1-4
TGTGCCAGCAGCCAAGATCGGCGGGGAGGGCAGTTCTTC	CASSQDRRGGQFF	TRBV3-1	few	-	TRBJ2-1
TGCGCCAGCAGCCGGGACAGCCCGAGCACCGGGGAGCTGTTTTTT	CASSRDSPSTGELFF	TRBV5-1	few	TRBD1	TRBJ2-2
TGTGCCAGCAGCCCCCTGGGGCAAGATGGCTACACCTTC	CASSPLGQDGYTF	TRBV7-2	-	-	TRBJ1-2
TGTGCCAGCATGAGAGGGGAGGACAGCAGCGAGCAGTACTTC	CASMRGEDSSEQYF	TRBV6-6	-	-	TRBJ2-7
TGTGCCAGCTCACCATTTATGCCCGGAAGGACCACTGAAGCTTTCTTT	CASSPFMPGRTTEAFF	TRBV18	-	-	TRBJ1-1
TGCGCCAGCAGCTTTGGACTAGCGGGGGCCCGAGCGAACACCGGGGAGCTGTTTTTT	CASSFGLAGARANTGELFF	TRBV5-1	few	TRBD2	TRBJ2-2
TGTGCCAGCAGCGGAAGACCAGGGTCAGAAGCTTTCTTT	CASSGRPGSEAFF	TRBV9	-	-	TRBJ1-1
TGCAGTGTCGGACCCCCTAGCGGAGGAGGTGGATGGCAGTACTTC	CSVGPPSGGGGWQYF	TRBV20-1	few	TRBD2	TRBJ2-7
TGTGCCAGCAGTGAACGTTGGCAGGGGAATTCACCCCTCCACTTT	CASSERWQGNSPLHF	TRBV6-1	-	-	TRBJ1-6
TGTGCCAGTAGTCCGTACTCTGGGGTCAACGTCCTGACTTTC	CASSPYSGVNVLTF	TRBV19	once	-	TRBJ2-6
TGTGCCAGCAGTTTATTCCAGAGCAATCAGCCCCAGCATTTT	CASSLFQSNQPQHF	TRBV12-3/TRBV12-4	many	-	TRBJ1-5
TGTGCCAGCAGCCAGGGTCCGCCCCAAGAGACCCAGTACTTC	CASSQGPPQETQYF	TRBV7-2	-	-	TRBJ2-5
TGTGCCAGCAGCCAGCGGGATCACACAGATACGCAGTATTTT	CASSQRDHTDTQYF	TRBV3-1	many	-	TRBJ2-3
TGCAGTGCTGAAAAAGAGACCCAGTACTTC	CSAEKETQYF	TRBV20-1	few	-	TRBJ2-5
TGTGCCAGCAGCTTAATTGGGTCAGGGACCTACTCTGGGGCCAACGTCCTGACTTTC	CASSLIGSGTYSGANVLTF	TRBV7-8	many	-	TRBJ2-6
TGTGCCAGCAGCTTAGGTTTCGGCCGGGACACGGGAGAAAAACTGTTTTTT	CASSLGFGRDTGEKLFF	TRBV7-9	many	-	TRBJ1-4
TGTGCCAGCACCCCGGCCGGAGACAGGGCCAACAATCAGCCCCAGCATTTT	CASTPAGDRANNQPQHF	TRBV21-1	few	-	TRBJ1-5
TGTGCCACCAGTGATAACCAGTTCCAAGAGACCCAGTACTTC	CATSDNQFQETQYF	TRBV24-1	-	-	TRBJ2-5
TGTGCCAGCAGCTTAGTTACGGAGCAGTACTTC	CASSLVTEQYF	TRBV11-2	many	-	TRBJ2-7
TGTGCCAGCAGCTTAAGCGGCAGTTCCTACGAGCAGTACTTC	CASSLSGSSYEQYF	TRBV7-2	-	-	TRBJ2-7
TGTGCCAGCAGCCCGACGCCCGGGGACTCCTACAATGAGCAGTTCTTC	CASSPTPGDSYNEQFF	TRBV7-6	many	-	TRBJ2-1
TGTGCCAGCAGCCAGGGACAGGGAGGGGATGAGCAGTTCTTC	CASSQGQGGDEQFF	TRBV4-2	-	TRBD1	TRBJ2-1
TGTGCCAGCAGTGTCTTGGCTAGCGGGGCCTACGAGCAGTACTTC	CASSVLASGAYEQYF	TRBV2	-	TRBD2	TRBJ2-7
TGTGCCAGCAGTTTAGGTGGAACCGGCACCGGGGAGCTGTTTTTT	CASSLGGTGTGELFF	TRBV12-3/TRBV12-4	-	-	TRBJ2-2
TGCGCCAGCAGCCACCCCGGGATCTACGAGCAGTACTTC	CASSHPGIYEQYF	TRBV4-1	many	-	TRBJ2-7
TGTGCCAGCAGTGAATTGGGGGGGCGGTGGACCGGGGAGCTGTTTTTT	CASSELGGRWTGELFF	TRBV2	-	-	TRBJ2-2
TGCGCCAGCAGTGAGTCGAGTAGGGGGCTTTGGTTC	CASSESSRGLWF	TRBV10-2	-	TRBD1	TRBJ2-7
TGTGCCAGCAGCCTAGGACAGGGGTATACCAATCAGCCCCAGCATTTT	CASSLGQGYTNQPQHF	TRBV7-8	few	TRBD1	TRBJ1-5
TGTGCCAGCAGCCGACGACAGCGCGAGGCGGGTTATGGCTACACCTTC	CASSRRQREAGYGYTF	TRBV11-2	-	-	TRBJ1-2
TGTGCCAGCAGCCAAGATACCTACGAGCAGTACTTC	CASSQDTYEQYF	TRBV3-1	-	-	TRBJ2-7
TGTGCCAGCTCAACCGGAACCTACGAGCAGTACTTC	CASSTGTYEQYF	TRBV18	many	-	TRBJ2-7
TGTGCCAGCAGTGAAATGGCGGTCCAAGAGACCCAGTACTTC	CASSEMAVQETQYF	TRBV2	few	-	TRBJ2-5
TGCAGTGCTAGAGCGGGAAATCAGCCCCAGCATTTT	CSARAGNQPQHF	TRBV20-1	many	-	TRBJ1-5
TGTGCCAGCAGCTACAGCCCGCCTGGAAACACCATATATTTT	CASSYSPPGNTIYF	TRBV3-1	few	-	TRBJ1-3
TGTGCCAGCAGCCGCGGGGCTTCCTACGAGCAGTACTTC	CASSRGASYEQYF	TRBV5-4	many	-	TRBJ2-7
TGTGCCAGCAGTAACGGTCGCACTGAAGCTTTCTTT	CASSNGRTEAFF	TRBV5-5	few	-	TRBJ1-1
TGTGCCAGCAGCTTACGGCAGGGCTGGAATGAGCAGTTCTTC	CASSLRQGWNEQFF	TRBV7-6	few	-	TRBJ2-1
TGTGCCAGCCACAGCGAGGGGGCAGGTCAGCCCCAGCATTTT	CASHSEGAGQPQHF	TRBV27	few	TRBD1	TRBJ1-5
TGTGCCAGCAGTTTCTCGGCTAGCGGGGGGGAGACCCAGTACTTC	CASSFSASGGETQYF	TRBV12-3/TRBV12-4	-	TRBD2	TRBJ2-5
TGTGCCAGCAGGACCGACGTGAACACTGAAGCTTTCTTT	CASRTDVNTEAFF	TRBV7-2	-	-	TRBJ1-1
TGTGCCAGCAGAGGCAGGGATCAGCCCCAGCATTTT	CASRGRDQPQHF	TRBV6-6	few	-	TRBJ1-5